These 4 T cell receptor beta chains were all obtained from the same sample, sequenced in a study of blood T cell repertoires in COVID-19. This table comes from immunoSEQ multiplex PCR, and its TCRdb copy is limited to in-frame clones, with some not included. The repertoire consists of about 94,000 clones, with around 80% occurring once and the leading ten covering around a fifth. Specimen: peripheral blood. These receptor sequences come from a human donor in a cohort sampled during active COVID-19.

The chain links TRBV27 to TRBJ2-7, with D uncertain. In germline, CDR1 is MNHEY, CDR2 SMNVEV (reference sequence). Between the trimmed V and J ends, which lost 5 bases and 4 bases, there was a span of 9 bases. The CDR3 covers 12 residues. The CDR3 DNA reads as TGTGCCAGCAGTCCTTCCAGTTACGAGCAGTACTTC. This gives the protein CASSPSSYEQYF.

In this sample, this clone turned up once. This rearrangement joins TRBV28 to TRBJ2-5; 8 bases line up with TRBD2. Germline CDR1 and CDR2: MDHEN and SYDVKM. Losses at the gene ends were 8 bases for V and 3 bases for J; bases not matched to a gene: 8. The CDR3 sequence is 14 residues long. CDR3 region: CASWMAGGEETQYF. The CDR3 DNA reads TGTGCCAGCTGGATGGCGGGAGGAGAAGAGACCCAGTACTTC. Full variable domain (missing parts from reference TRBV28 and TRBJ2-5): DVKVTQSSRYLVKRTGEKVFLECVQDMDHENMFWYRQDPGLGLRLIYFSYDVKMKEKGDIPEGYSVSREKKERFSLILESASTNQTSMYLCASWMAGGEETQYFGPGTRLLVL.

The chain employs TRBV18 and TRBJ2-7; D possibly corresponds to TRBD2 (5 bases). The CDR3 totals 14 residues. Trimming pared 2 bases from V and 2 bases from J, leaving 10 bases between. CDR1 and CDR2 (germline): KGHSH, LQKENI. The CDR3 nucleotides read TGTGCCAGCTCACCAAATGAGGGAACCTACGAGCAGTACTTC. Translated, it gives CASSPNEGTYEQYF.

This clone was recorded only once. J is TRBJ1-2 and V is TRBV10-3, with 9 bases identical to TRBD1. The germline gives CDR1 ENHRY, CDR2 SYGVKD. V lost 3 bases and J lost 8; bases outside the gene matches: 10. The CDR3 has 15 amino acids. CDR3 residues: CAISDTGTGIEGYTF. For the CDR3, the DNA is TGTGCCATCAGTGACACCGGGACAGGGATTGAAGGCTACACCTTC.